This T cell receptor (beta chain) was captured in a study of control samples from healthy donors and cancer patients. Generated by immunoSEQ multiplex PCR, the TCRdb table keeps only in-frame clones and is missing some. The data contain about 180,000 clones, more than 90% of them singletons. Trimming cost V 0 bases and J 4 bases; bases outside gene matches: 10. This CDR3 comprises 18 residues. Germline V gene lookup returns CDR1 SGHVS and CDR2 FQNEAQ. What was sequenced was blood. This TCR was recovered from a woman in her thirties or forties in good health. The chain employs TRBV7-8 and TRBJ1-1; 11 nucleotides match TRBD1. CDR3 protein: CASSLAFIGQGASTEAFF. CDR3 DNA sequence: TGTGCCAGCAGCTTAGCCTTTATAGGACAGGGGGCGAGCACTGAAGCTTTCTTT. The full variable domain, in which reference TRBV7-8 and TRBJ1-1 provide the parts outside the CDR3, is GAGVSQSPRYKVAKRGQDVALRCDPISGHVSLFWYQQALGQGPEFLTYFQNEAQLDKSGLPSDRFFAERPEGSVSTLKIQRTQQEDSAVYLCASSLAFIGQGASTEAFFGQGTRLTVV.